In its sample, the clone carrying this TCR beta chain was seen many times. What it recognizes is unknown. This sample stems from a study of T cells in Graves' hyperthyroidism and ophthalmopathy. Study-level results: A 13 V-J signature model discriminated ophthalmopathy versus stable hyperthyroidism. The model predicted ophthalmopathy a median approximately 6.3 months before onset.

It was considered stable Graves' hyperthyroidism when ophthalmopathy did not progress within 18 months. RNA transcripts gave rise to amplified TCR beta CDR3 regions. When the TCR CDR3 underwent first-round RT-PCR, the HTBI primer set was used. TCRdb called the multiplex PCR reads again in MiXCR, with one record for every CDR3 protein. The data contain 190,000 or so distinct CDR3 sequences, around 20% of them singletons. The clonotype originates from a man aged 40-50 years with Graves' hyperthyroidism. Sequences were obtained from blood.

The CDR3 DNA is TGTGCCAGCAGCAGACTAGCTAGCACCGGGGAGCTGTTTTTT. The encoded protein is CASSRLASTGELFF. The chain carries TRBV27 and TRBJ2-2; the match to TRBD2 covers 7 bases. This CDR3 spans 14 amino acids. Germline-derived CDR1 and CDR2 are MNHEY and SMNVEV (reference sequence). The V gene end was trimmed by 6 bases and the J gene end by 4 bases; junction bases not matched to a gene: 5.